Following are 2 T cell receptor beta chains from one sample sequenced in a study of blood T cell repertoires in COVID-19. The protocol was immunoSEQ multiplex PCR, while the TCRdb copy is restricted to in-frame clones and leaves out a portion. The sample has hundreds of thousands of clones, roughly 90% seen once; the top ten hold 2.5% to 3.5%. Sequenced material: peripheral blood. Receptors originate from a woman in her twenties or thirties with COVID-19, enrolled during active disease.

The chain couples TRBV19 to TRBJ2-7; 7 positions match TRBD1. V trimming: 6 bases; J trimming: 7 bases; junction bases outside the gene matches: 9. The CDR3 extends over 13 amino acids. CDR1 LNHDA and CDR2 SQIVND come from the germline V gene (reference sequence). The CDR3 reads CASSSQGSGEQYF. CDR3 coding DNA: TGTGCCAGTAGCTCACAGGGGTCGGGGGAGCAGTACTTC.

This chain uses TRBV9 with TRBJ1-3, with D perhaps TRBD1 (6 bases). Germline V CDR1 and CDR2: SGDLS, YYNGEE. There are 15 residues in the CDR3. Trimming stripped 2 bases from V and 4 bases from J, with 13 bases between. Here the CDR3 reads CASSVAGTSGNTIYF. The DNA of the CDR3 is TGTGCCAGCAGCGTCGCCGGGACATCCGGAAACACCATATATTTT.